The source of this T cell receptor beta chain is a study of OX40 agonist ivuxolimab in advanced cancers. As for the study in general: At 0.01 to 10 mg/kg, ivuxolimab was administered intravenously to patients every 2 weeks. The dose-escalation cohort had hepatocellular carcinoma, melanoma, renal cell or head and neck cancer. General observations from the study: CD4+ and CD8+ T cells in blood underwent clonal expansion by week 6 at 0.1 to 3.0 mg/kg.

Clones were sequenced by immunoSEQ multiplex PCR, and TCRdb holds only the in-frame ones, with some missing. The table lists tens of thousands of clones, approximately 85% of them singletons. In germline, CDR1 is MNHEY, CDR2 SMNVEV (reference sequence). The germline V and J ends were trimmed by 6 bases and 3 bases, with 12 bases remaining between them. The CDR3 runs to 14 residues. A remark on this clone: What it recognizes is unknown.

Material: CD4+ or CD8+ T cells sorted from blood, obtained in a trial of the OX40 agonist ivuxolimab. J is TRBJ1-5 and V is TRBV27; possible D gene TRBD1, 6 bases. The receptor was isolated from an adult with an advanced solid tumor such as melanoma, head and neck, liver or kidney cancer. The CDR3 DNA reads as TGTGCCAGCAGCCACCAGGGGCCCAATCAGCCCCAGCATTTT. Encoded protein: CASSHQGPNQPQHF.